This T cell receptor beta chain was sequenced during a study of shared clonotypes between healthy human individuals. With ten immunoSEQ deep assay plates, unsorted PBMC DNA underwent sequencing. The repertoire was sequenced with immunoSEQ multiplex PCR; TCRdb's copy has only in-frame clones and lacks some. The sample has 400,000 to 600,000 clones; about 79% are singletons. Material: PBMCs. The TCR originated in a woman aged 35 to 49 in good health. Some clones in this sample may be carry-over from other donors' samples.

The CDR3 sequence: CAWSVEGRIGYTF. CDR3 coding DNA: TGTGCCTGGAGTGTAGAGGGTAGGATTGGCTACACCTTC. The gene calls are TRBV30 and TRBJ1-2; D is unresolved. V was pared by 0 bases and J by 7 bases, with 12 bases between. Germline assignment: CDR1 GTSNPN and CDR2 SVGIG (reference sequence). The CDR3 is 13 amino acids.